This TCR beta chain originates from a study of blood T cell repertoires in COVID-19. Study summary: Researchers got acute and convalescent COVID-19 samples from the United States, Italy and Spain. In each case, the material was cDNA or gDNA derived from T cells, B-cell-depleted T cells, or PBMCs.

In the authors' methods: Reference gene primer amplification gave nucleated cell count estimates. Here immunoSEQ multiplex PCR was the method, and the copy in TCRdb shows in-frame clones only, minus some. That table supplies the V and J calls and clone size; D and trimming were determined from the DNA. The sample carries hundreds of thousands of clones, around 90% recorded once. Sequenced sample: peripheral blood. The sequence came from a man between 60 and 75 years old who had recovered from COVID-19.

The CDR3 loop is CASSEAGRGAFF. CDR3 nucleotides: TGTGCCAGCAGTGAAGCTGGGAGGGGCGCTTTCTTT. This chain joins TRBV2 and TRBJ1-1; perhaps TRBD1 as D (5 bases). The germline V gene has CDR1 SNHLY and CDR2 FYNNEI. Trimming cost V 0 bases and J 11 bases, with 10 bases left between them. The CDR3 has 12 residues.